This T cell receptor beta chain was recorded in a study of OX40 agonist ivuxolimab in advanced cancers. Regarding the study in general: Ivuxolimab, which targeted the costimulatory receptor OX40 (CD134), was an agonistic, fully human IgG2 monoclonal antibody. Prior anti-PD-1, anti-PD-L1 or anti-CTLA-4 therapy was permitted, and 40% of dose-escalation patients had received checkpoint inhibitors. The paper covers the monotherapy dose-escalation part of the phase I ivuxolimab trial, which included N of about 50 patients. The purpose of peripheral TCRbeta sequencing was to test whether ivuxolimab changed TCR sequence diversity and led to clonal T-cell expansion. In the dose-escalation cohort, 75% to 85% of patients were male, and the mean age was 60 years with a range of roughly 20 to 85. Partial responses occurred in three dose-escalation patients: two with cutaneous melanoma and one with hepatocellular carcinoma. Among the approximately 54 dose-escalation patients, 19 had hepatocellular carcinoma, approximately 15 melanoma, 9 renal cell carcinoma and 9 head and neck cancer. Intravenous ivuxolimab was administered to patients every 2 weeks at six dose levels: 0.01, 0.1, 0.3, 1.5, 3 and 10 mg/kg. What the study reported, not specific to this receptor: Partial responders in the 0.1-3.0 mg/kg groups had among the lowest normalized peripheral clonal expansion, especially among CD8+ T cells. On average, CD8+ T cells showed more expanded clones than CD4+ T cells after ivuxolimab. Which antigens the clonally expanded peripheral T cells were specific for was not determined. Clonal expansion of both CD4+ and CD8+ blood T cells was observed from baseline to week 6 at doses 0.1 to 3.0 mg/kg. Low levels of normalized T-cell clonal expansion were also seen in some patients who did not respond.

To sequence the TCRbeta CDR3 region, genomic DNA was isolated from the sorted cells. The immunoSEQ Assay was used for sequencing of TCRbeta CDR3 regions. TCRdb stores this immuneACCESS table with in-frame sequences only. Part of the clones is absent; in the studies checked, under half of the shortfall reflects unresolved V genes, and no reason is known for the rest. The sample table contains tens of thousands of clones; only one count was recorded for approximately 80% of them. Roughly 7% of the sample lies in the top ten. The trial excluded patients who had a history of autoimmune disease or were on systemic immunosuppression. In every dose cohort, peripheral blood was drawn for TCR sequencing at baseline, cycle 4 day 1, and cycle 7 day 1. The samples were drawn from a first-in-human, open-label, multicenter phase I dose-escalation trial of ivuxolimab. The trial enrolled adults with locally advanced or metastatic head and neck squamous cell, hepatocellular, melanoma or renal cell carcinoma. Before TCR sequencing, CD4+ T cells and CD8+ T cells from peripheral blood were sorted into separate populations.

For this chain, trimming is 4 bases at the V end and 5 bases at the J end, and the number of junction bases without a gene match is 3. From the cysteine through the phenylalanine, the CDR3 covers 13 amino acids. Here the CDR3 DNA is all that survives: 39 bases in frame from base 1. As encoded in the germline V gene, CDR1 is SGHRS while CDR2 is YFSETQ. Remarks on this clone: Its antigen is not yet known. No base quality information exists; no much larger clone differs at one position.

The source was CD4+ or CD8+ T cells sorted from blood, collected in a trial of the OX40 agonist ivuxolimab. This receptor was obtained from an adult with an advanced solid tumor such as melanoma, head and neck, liver or kidney cancer. This chain is built from TRBV5-1 and TRBJ2-5; 9 central nucleotides agree with TRBD2. The CDR3 reads CASSVAGVETQYF. The bases read TGCGCCAGCAGCGTAGCGGGGGTTGAGACCCAGTACTTC.